The rows below give T cell receptor beta chains drawn from one sample of a study of T cells in Graves' hyperthyroidism and ophthalmopathy. TCRdb itself ran the multiplex PCR reads through MiXCR, one entry per CDR3 protein. The sample includes roughly 500,000 distinct CDR3 sequences, approximately 49% of them seen just once. Material: peripheral blood or thyroid tissue (not recorded which). The receptors come from an adult woman with Graves' disease, either hyperthyroidism or ophthalmopathy (not recorded which). The CDR3 runs from the conserved cysteine through the conserved F or W. A D gene is named only where the DNA matches it firmly. Size is stated for part of the rows, as once, few or many counts, or as a class when the clone is expanded.

v_call: TRBV20-1; clone_size: NA; j_call: TRBJ1-5; d_call: NA; cdr3_aa: CSATMGGGGQPQHF; cdr3_nt: TGCAGTGCTACTATGGGGGGGGGCGGGCAGCCCCAGCATTTT
v_call: TRBV20-1; clone_size: NA; j_call: TRBJ2-5; d_call: NA; cdr3_aa: CSARDEGVKETQYF; cdr3_nt: TGCAGTGCTAGAGATGAAGGGGTAAAAGAGACCCAGTACTTC
v_call: TRBV12-3/TRBV12-4; clone_size: NA; j_call: TRBJ1-2; d_call: NA; cdr3_aa: CASRRAVNYGYTF; cdr3_nt: TGTGCCAGCAGGAGGGCAGTCAACTATGGCTACACCTTC
v_call: TRBV7-2; clone_size: few; j_call: TRBJ2-7; d_call: NA; cdr3_aa: CASSLTRPGDFPREQYF; cdr3_nt: TGTGCCAGCAGCTTAACCAGGCCCGGGGACTTTCCTAGGGAGCAGTACTTC
v_call: TRBV7-2; clone_size: NA; j_call: TRBJ1-5; d_call: NA; cdr3_aa: CASSYSGTALETQHF; cdr3_nt: TGTGCCAGCAGCTACTCCGGGACTGCGTTGGAGACCCAGCATTTT
v_call: TRBV7-3; clone_size: many; j_call: TRBJ1-2; d_call: TRBD1; cdr3_aa: CASSETPQGNYGYTF; cdr3_nt: TGTGCCAGCAGCGAAACGCCACAGGGGAACTATGGCTACACCTTC
v_call: TRBV10-3; clone_size: many; j_call: TRBJ2-5; d_call: NA; cdr3_aa: CAISESSGLEVTQYF; cdr3_nt: TGTGCCATCAGTGAGTCGTCGGGACTGGAGGTGACCCAGTACTTC
v_call: TRBV19; clone_size: many; j_call: TRBJ2-2; d_call: NA; cdr3_aa: CASSIVRTNTGELFF; cdr3_nt: TGTGCCAGTAGTATTGTCAGGACGAACACCGGGGAGCTGTTTTTT
v_call: TRBV29-1; clone_size: NA; j_call: TRBJ1-1; d_call: TRBD1; cdr3_aa: CSVRTGVSSTEAFF; cdr3_nt: TGCAGCGTCCGGACAGGGGTATCGAGCACTGAAGCTTTCTTT
v_call: TRBV15; clone_size: few; j_call: TRBJ2-6; d_call: TRBD1; cdr3_aa: CATSRRQGARSGANVLTF; cdr3_nt: TGTGCCACCAGCAGACGACAGGGGGCACGATCTGGGGCCAACGTCCTGACTTTC
v_call: TRBV2; clone_size: few; j_call: TRBJ2-5; d_call: NA; cdr3_aa: CASSVEGATQYF; cdr3_nt: TGTGCCAGCAGTGTGGAAGGGGCAACCCAGTACTTC
v_call: TRBV11-1; clone_size: once; j_call: TRBJ2-1; d_call: NA; cdr3_aa: CASSYNNEQFF; cdr3_nt: TGTGCCAGCAGCTATAACAATGAGCAGTTCTTC
v_call: TRBV7-9; clone_size: NA; j_call: TRBJ1-1; d_call: TRBD1; cdr3_aa: CASSPPGQGNTEAFF; cdr3_nt: TGTGCCAGCAGCCCCCCGGGACAGGGGAACACTGAAGCTTTCTTT
v_call: TRBV2; clone_size: NA; j_call: TRBJ2-7; d_call: NA; cdr3_aa: CASSDDPGEYEQYF; cdr3_nt: TGTGCCAGCAGTGACGATCCGGGGGAGTACGAGCAGTACTTC
v_call: TRBV5-5; clone_size: NA; j_call: TRBJ1-4; d_call: TRBD1; cdr3_aa: CASSQYRDSLGEKLFF; cdr3_nt: TGTGCCAGCAGCCAATACAGGGACAGCTTGGGAGAAAAACTGTTTTTT
v_call: TRBV7-8; clone_size: NA; j_call: TRBJ2-1; d_call: NA; cdr3_aa: CASSFSRRNEQFF; cdr3_nt: TGTGCCAGCAGCTTTAGTAGGAGGAATGAGCAGTTCTTC
v_call: TRBV24-1; clone_size: NA; j_call: TRBJ2-2; d_call: NA; cdr3_aa: CATSEGPGELFF; cdr3_nt: TGTGCCACCAGTGAAGGGCCCGGGGAGCTGTTTTTT
v_call: TRBV10-3; clone_size: many; j_call: TRBJ1-1; d_call: NA; cdr3_aa: CAISDGTTNTEAFF; cdr3_nt: TGTGCCATCAGTGACGGGACAACGAACACTGAAGCTTTCTTT
v_call: TRBV7-6; clone_size: NA; j_call: TRBJ2-7; d_call: NA; cdr3_aa: CASSPDISAYEQYF; cdr3_nt: TGTGCCAGCAGCCCCGACATTAGTGCCTACGAGCAGTACTTC
v_call: TRBV7-2; clone_size: NA; j_call: TRBJ1-3; d_call: NA; cdr3_aa: CASSADRSSGNTIYF; cdr3_nt: TGTGCCAGCAGCGCCGACCGAAGCTCTGGAAACACCATATATTTT
v_call: TRBV9; clone_size: few; j_call: TRBJ2-3; d_call: NA; cdr3_aa: CASSDSREDTQYF; cdr3_nt: TGTGCCAGCAGCGATTCTCGTGAGGATACGCAGTATTTT
v_call: TRBV29-1; clone_size: few; j_call: TRBJ2-3; d_call: TRBD2; cdr3_aa: CSAGTSGRAGDTQYF; cdr3_nt: TGCAGCGCCGGGACTAGCGGGAGGGCCGGAGATACGCAGTATTTT
v_call: TRBV20-1; clone_size: few; j_call: TRBJ1-1; d_call: NA; cdr3_aa: CSARLGMNTEAFF; cdr3_nt: TGCAGTGCTAGGCTGGGTATGAACACTGAAGCTTTCTTT
v_call: TRBV20-1; clone_size: NA; j_call: TRBJ2-1; d_call: NA; cdr3_aa: CSASGGHWYEQFF; cdr3_nt: TGCAGTGCTAGCGGGGGACATTGGTATGAGCAGTTCTTC
v_call: TRBV15; clone_size: few; j_call: TRBJ2-7; d_call: TRBD2; cdr3_aa: CATSRGVAGTYEQYF; cdr3_nt: TGTGCCACCAGCAGAGGGGTAGCGGGTACCTACGAGCAGTACTTC
v_call: TRBV12-3/TRBV12-4; clone_size: NA; j_call: TRBJ2-5; d_call: NA; cdr3_aa: CASSSGTSRRETQYF; cdr3_nt: TGTGCCAGCAGCTCCGGAACTAGCCGCCGCGAGACCCAGTACTTC
v_call: TRBV24-1; clone_size: NA; j_call: TRBJ2-7; d_call: NA; cdr3_aa: CATSVSGPGSNEQYF; cdr3_nt: TGTGCCACCAGTGTATCGGGACCGGGATCCAACGAGCAGTACTTC
v_call: TRBV12-3/TRBV12-4; clone_size: NA; j_call: TRBJ1-1; d_call: NA; cdr3_aa: CASSDPPHIGATFF; cdr3_nt: TGTGCCAGCAGTGACCCCCCTCACATAGGAGCGACTTTCTTT